This T cell receptor beta chain is from a study of OX40 agonist ivuxolimab in advanced cancers. Here immunoSEQ multiplex PCR was the method, and the copy in TCRdb shows in-frame clones only, minus some. The data hold fewer than 85,000 clones, with approximately 78% observed a single time. This clonotype was obtained from an adult with an advanced solid tumor such as melanoma, head and neck, liver or kidney cancer. The source was CD4+ or CD8+ T cells sorted from blood, collected in a trial of the OX40 agonist ivuxolimab.

The CDR3 nucleotides are TGTGCCAGCAGCCCCGGGGGGCCAGCTAGGACCGGGGAGCTGTTTTTT. Encoded protein: CASSPGGPARTGELFF. The chain has TRBV7-3 and TRBJ2-2, with D possibly being TRBD2 (7 bases). The CDR3 length is 16 residues. CDR1 and CDR2 (germline): SGHTA, FQGTGA. V was pared by 5 bases and J by 5 bases, with 18 bases between. The full variable domain, completed using reference TRBV7-3 and TRBJ2-2, is GAGVSQTPSNKVTEKGKYVELRCDPISGHTALYWYRQSLGQGPEFLIYFQGTGAADDSGLPNDRFFAVRPEGSVSTLKIQRTERGDSAVYLCASSPGGPARTGELFFGEGSRLTVL.